The entry below describes one T cell receptor beta chain. This entry is derived from a study of long-term antiretroviral therapy in people with HIV. The germline CDR1 and CDR2 sequences are SGHTA and FQGNSA. The CDR3 totals 12 residues. J gave up 9 bases and V 5 bases, and 5 bases lay outside the gene matches. The immunoSEQ assay was v3.0, run at survey level. Generated by immunoSEQ multiplex PCR, the TCRdb table keeps only in-frame clones and is missing some. The table records 30,000 to 45,000 clones, 75% to 85% of them present only once. This sequence joins TRBV7-2 and TRBJ2-3, with 7 nucleotides matching TRBD1. Specimen: unsorted PBMCs, collected 3.4 years after starting antiretroviral therapy. The source is a man aged 25-45 years with HIV. The chain's CDR3 is CASSKQGNTQYF. CDR3 nucleotides: TGTGCCAGCAGCAAACAGGGGAACACGCAGTATTTT.